Presented here are 23 T cell receptor beta chains from one specimen sequenced in a study of blood T cell repertoires in COVID-19. Using immunoSEQ multiplex PCR, the repertoire was profiled, and TCRdb retains in-frame clones only, with some absent. The repertoire includes about 300,000 clones, around 83% of them detected once, and around 1.2% sits in the top ten. Sequencing was done on a sample of peripheral blood. The receptors were gathered from a woman in her 50s with acute or convalescent COVID-19.

In regard to this clone: Other DNA sequences in the same sample also yield this CDR3. The J gene is TRBJ1-1, the V gene TRBV28; weak D call: TRBD1 (5 bases). Germline V gene data show CDR1 as MDHEN and CDR2 as SYDVKM. V lost 6 bases and J lost 5, with 16 bases in between. The CDR3 totals 14 residues. DNA for the CDR3: TGTGCCAGCAGCAGCAGGCGGCAGGGTACTGAAGCTTTCTTT. It translates to CASSSRRQGTEAFF.

The rearrangement links TRBV18 to TRBJ2-1; TRBD2 agrees at 7 bases. V was clipped by 4 bases and J by 8 bases; unmatched bases: 5. This CDR3 contains 13 residues. Germline V gene lookup returns CDR1 KGHSH and CDR2 LQKENI. The CDR3 protein is CASSLGREYEQFF. CDR3 DNA sequence: TGTGCCAGCTCACTGGGGCGGGAGTATGAGCAGTTCTTC.

This chain uses TRBV19 with TRBJ2-1; 13 positions agree with TRBD2. The junction had 5 bases not matched to a gene; V was cut back by 2 bases and J by 10 bases. The CDR3 has 15 amino acids. Germline CDR1 is LNHDA and CDR2 is SQIVND (reference sequence). In DNA, the CDR3 is TGTGCCAGTAGTATAAGGACTAGCGGGAGTGAAGAGCAGTTCTTC. The encoded protein is CASSIRTSGSEEQFF.

The chain recombines TRBV10-3 with TRBJ2-7, with 10 nucleotides matching TRBD2. The CDR3 has 18 amino acids. Germline V lookup: CDR1 ENHRY, CDR2 SYGVKD. The ends lost 5 bases at V and 5 bases at J; junction bases unmatched: 18. CDR3 DNA sequence: TGTGCCATCAGTTCGACTCGGGCTAGCGGGAGTGGTGGCCACGAGCAGTACTTC. As protein: CAISSTRASGSGGHEQYF.

In its sample, this clone was seen once. J is TRBJ2-5 and V is TRBV18; 7 bases match TRBD1. The germline V gene has CDR1 KGHSH and CDR2 LQKENI. The CDR3 has 16 amino acids. Trimming cost V 0 bases and J 0 bases; bases outside gene matches: 4. CDR3 protein: CASSPPGTVDQETQYF. The CDR3 DNA follows: TGTGCCAGCTCACCACCGGGGACAGTTGACCAAGAGACCCAGTACTTC.

V usage is TRBV18 and J usage is TRBJ2-2; 11 bases match TRBD2. V was pared by 8 bases and J by 6 bases, with 5 bases of the junction left unmatched. In germline, CDR1 is KGHSH, CDR2 LQKENI. This CDR3 region has 14 residues. The CDR3 protein is CASARGLAAGELFF. CDR3 nucleotide sequence: TGTGCCAGCGCGAGGGGACTAGCGGCCGGGGAGCTGTTTTTT.

This clone was detected only a few times. The V gene is TRBV13, the J gene TRBJ1-2, with 7 positions matching TRBD1. Trimming at V came to 5 bases and at J to 3 bases, leaving 12 bases not matched to a gene. This CDR3 has 16 amino acids. Germline V gene lookup returns CDR1 PRHDT and CDR2 FYEKMQ (reference sequence). The CDR3: CASSPRTGTVDYGYTF. The DNA for the CDR3 is TGTGCCAGCAGCCCTCGGACAGGAACGGTTGACTATGGCTACACCTTC.

This sequence joins TRBV27 and TRBJ2-3; D is uncertain. Germline assignment: CDR1 MNHEY and CDR2 SMNVEV (reference sequence). This CDR3 comprises 13 residues. The V end lost 2 bases, the J end lost 4 bases, and 7 bases lay between the germline ends. CDR3 nucleotides: TGTGCCAGCAGTTTAGTACGGGCAGATACGCAGTATTTT. The encoded protein is CASSLVRADTQYF.

The chain has TRBV10-1 and TRBJ2-2, with TRBD1 identical over 7 bases. Germline V gives CDR1 WNHNN, CDR2 SYGVQD (reference sequence). The ends lost 3 bases at V and 3 bases at J; junction bases unmatched: 4. CDR3 size: 15 residues. CDR3 sequence: CASSESGGHTGELFF. In nucleotides, the CDR3 is TGCGCCAGCAGTGAATCAGGGGGACACACCGGGGAGCTGTTTTTT.

The chain uses TRBV5-4 and TRBJ1-4, with TRBD1 matching over 8 bases. The CDR3 is made up of 15 amino acids. Looked up from germline, CDR1 is SGHNT and CDR2 is YYREEE (reference sequence). V lost 0 bases and J lost 8; bases outside the gene matches: 6. This CDR3 is CASSLGTGLAEKLFF. CDR3 in DNA: TGTGCCAGCAGCTTGGGGACAGGGTTAGCCGAAAAACTGTTTTTT.

This clone was detected a few times. The chain employs TRBV5-1 and TRBJ2-3; 15 nucleotides agree with TRBD2. Germline V gene data show CDR1 as SGHRS and CDR2 as YFSETQ. The V and J ends lost 4 bases and 1 base, in that order; junction bases with no gene match: 4. The CDR3 runs to 17 residues. CDR3 region: CASSPGLAGGRTDTQYF. The CDR3 nucleotides are TGCGCCAGCAGCCCGGGACTAGCGGGAGGACGCACAGATACGCAGTATTTT.

J is TRBJ2-2 and V is TRBV7-2, with 11 bases aligning to TRBD1. The CDR3 contains 16 residues. Germline CDR1 reads SGHTA; CDR2 reads FQGNSA. Trimming cost V 5 bases and J 3 bases; bases outside gene matches: 5. CDR3 DNA: TGTGCCAGCAGCCCAGGACAGGGGGCATACACCGGGGAGCTGTTTTTT. The encoded protein is CASSPGQGAYTGELFF. Combining the CDR3 with reference TRBV7-2 and TRBJ2-2 gives the whole variable domain GAGVSQSPSNKVTEKGKDVELRCDPISGHTALYWYRQSLGQGLEFLIYFQGNSAPDKSGLPSDRFSAERTGGSVSTLTIQRTQQEDSAVYLCASSPGQGAYTGELFFGEGSRLTVL.

This chain joins TRBV18 and TRBJ2-2; D gene ambiguous. Germline CDR1 is KGHSH and CDR2 is LQKENI. Trimming pared 3 bases from V and 7 bases from J, leaving 9 bases between. The CDR3 is 13 residues long. This CDR3 reads CASSPGRGGELFF. The CDR3, as DNA: TGTGCCAGCTCACCGGGTAGAGGCGGGGAGCTGTTTTTT. Drawing the rest from reference TRBV18 and TRBJ2-2, the complete variable domain is NAGVMQNPRHLVRRRGQEARLRCSPMKGHSHVYWYRQLPEEGLKFMVYLQKENIIDESGMPKERFSAEFPKEGPSILRIQQVVRGDSAAYFCASSPGRGGELFFGEGSRLTVL.

For the CDR3, the DNA is TGTGCCAGCAGCCGATTACAGGGGAGAGGCGCTGAAGCTTTCTTT. Translation gives CASSRLQGRGAEAFF. This chain links TRBV5-5 with TRBJ1-1; TRBD1 agrees at 7 bases. This CDR3 comprises 15 residues. Germline assignment: CDR1 SGHKS and CDR2 YYEKEE (reference sequence). J gave up 6 bases and V 4 bases, and 12 bases lay outside the gene matches.

The chain links TRBV6-4 to TRBJ1-1, with a possible D match to TRBD1 (6 bases). Germline CDR1 is MRHNA and CDR2 is SNTAGT. The germline V and J ends were trimmed by 6 bases and 1 base, with 9 bases remaining between them. The CDR3 spans 13 residues. The CDR3 DNA sequence: TGTGCCAGCAGATTGACAGGGAACACTGAAGCTTTCTTT. This gives the protein CASRLTGNTEAFF.

The chain employs TRBV4-1 and TRBJ1-4, with D unclear. V was cut by 1 base and J by 0 bases, with 6 bases left in between. Germline CDR1 reads MGHRA; CDR2 reads YSYEKL. The CDR3 contains 15 residues. The CDR3 protein is CASSQVSSTNEKLFF. CDR3 sequence (DNA): TGCGCCAGCAGCCAAGTGAGTTCAACTAATGAAAAACTGTTTTTT.

This clone was seen a single time. The chain joins TRBV15 to TRBJ1-4; 7 nucleotides match TRBD1. In germline, CDR1 is LNHNV, CDR2 YYDKDF (reference sequence). The CDR3 spans 13 residues. The trim removed 1 base at V and 15 bases at J, leaving 8 bases unmatched. CDR3 sequence reads: CATSRVAGQMVFF. In DNA, the CDR3 is TGTGCCACCAGCAGAGTGGCGGGACAGATGGTGTTTTTT.

The gene calls are TRBV18 and TRBJ2-5, with D maybe TRBD2 (5 bases). This CDR3 has 13 residues. From germline, CDR1 is KGHSH and CDR2 LQKENI. The V end lost 3 bases, the J end lost 4 bases, and 9 bases lay between the germline ends. The CDR3 sequence: CASSPTNGETQYF. Here the CDR3 DNA reads TGTGCCAGCTCACCGACTAACGGAGAGACCCAGTACTTC.

The chain combines TRBV21-1 with TRBJ2-1; the table's TRBD2 call for D was not verified on the DNA. TRBV21-1 is an annotated pseudogene. The CDR3 consists of 20 residues. The CDR3 protein is CASTRPSDSPDGPRPNEQFF. As DNA, the CDR3 is TGTGCCAGCACCAGACCATCGGACTCACCAGACGGTCCTCGTCCCAATGAGCAGTTCTTC.

This chain links TRBV6-2 or TRBV6-3 with TRBJ2-6; 9 nucleotides line up with TRBD2. Unmatched junction bases numbered 9, after V lost 6 bases and J lost 0 bases. This CDR3 has 18 amino acids. Germline V lookup: CDR1 MNHEY, CDR2 SVGEGT. For the CDR3, the DNA is TGTGCCAGCAGCTCCTATCTAGCGGGGATCTCTGGGGCCAACGTCCTGACTTTC. This encodes CASSSYLAGISGANVLTF.

This sequence joins TRBV3-1 (or the pseudogene TRBV3-2) and TRBJ2-1, with no clear D. V gave up 3 bases and J gave up 1 base, with 10 bases separating them. This CDR3 comprises 15 residues. Germline CDR1 and CDR2: LGHDT and YNNKEL (reference sequence). In DNA form, the CDR3 reads TGTGCCAGCAGCCACGTGAGTTTTTCCTACAATGAGCAGTTCTTC. It translates to CASSHVSFSYNEQFF.

This clone was counted a single time. The CDR3, as DNA: TGTGCCAGCAGCCGACTGGGTGACACTGAAGCTTTCTTT. Its protein product is CASSRLGDTEAFF. J is TRBJ1-1 and V is TRBV3-1 (or the pseudogene TRBV3-2), with D unclear. This CDR3 spans 13 amino acids. Trimming left V 4 bases short and J 3 bases short, with 9 bases between. Per germline, CDR1 LGHDT and CDR2 YNNKEL (reference sequence).

CDR3 DNA sequence: TGTGCCAGCATACAGGGGACTGGAAACACCATATATTTT. This encodes CASIQGTGNTIYF. J is TRBJ1-3 and V is TRBV6-5; 7 bases are a match to TRBD1. The germline gives CDR1 MNHEY, CDR2 SVGAGI. This CDR3 comprises 13 residues. The J segment lost 2 bases and the V segment lost 7 bases, leaving 2 bases of the junction unmatched.